The present TCR beta chain was sequenced within a study of chemoradiotherapy in HPV16-positive cancers. Study findings and constraints: Candidate HPV-specific clones and E7-related TCR motifs grew in tumor during treatment. HPV-specific T cells were functionally defined from only a couple of HPV16-positive patients.

Sequencing used immunoSEQ multiplex PCR; TCRdb keeps in-frame clones, though not all of them. This sample has 3,000 to 4,000 clones; approximately 82% occur once, and the top ten carry around 15%. About this clone: No antigen is known for it.

Germline V CDR1 and CDR2: SNHLY, FYNNEI. The J segment lost 3 bases and the V segment lost 2 bases, leaving 5 bases of the junction unmatched. The CDR3 covers 15 residues. The material was obtained from a patient who underwent chemoradiotherapy. This chain connects TRBV2 to TRBJ2-7, with TRBD2 identical over 9 bases. The TCR comes from a human donor with HPV-associated anogenital cancer. CDR3 sequence: CASSEMGGGVYEQYF. The CDR3 region has the DNA TGTGCCAGCAGTGAAATGGGCGGGGGGGTCTACGAGCAGTACTTC. Complete variable domain (other parts from reference TRBV2 and TRBJ2-7): EPEVTQTPSHQVTQMGQEVILRCVPISNHLYFYWYRQILGQKVEFLVSFYNNEISEKSEIFDDQFSVERPDGSNFTLKIRSTKLEDSAMYFCASSEMGGGVYEQYFGPGTRLTVT.